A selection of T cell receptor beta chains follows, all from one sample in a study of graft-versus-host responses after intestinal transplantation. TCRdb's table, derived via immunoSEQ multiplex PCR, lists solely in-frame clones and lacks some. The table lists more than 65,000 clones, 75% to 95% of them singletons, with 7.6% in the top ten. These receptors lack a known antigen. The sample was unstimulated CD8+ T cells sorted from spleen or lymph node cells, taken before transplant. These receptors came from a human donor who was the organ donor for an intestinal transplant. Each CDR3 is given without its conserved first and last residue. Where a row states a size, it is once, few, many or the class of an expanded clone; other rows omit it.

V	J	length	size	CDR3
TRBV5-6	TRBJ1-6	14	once	ASSLGVTPGLGALH
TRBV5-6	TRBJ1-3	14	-	ASTLDFGGLENTIY
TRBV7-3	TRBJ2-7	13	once	ASSSLSGEDYEQY
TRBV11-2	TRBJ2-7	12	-	ASSFGTGEYEQY
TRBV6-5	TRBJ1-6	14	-	ASSYSGSSYNSPLH
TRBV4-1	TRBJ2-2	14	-	ASSRTSGPNTGELF
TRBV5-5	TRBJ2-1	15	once	ASSVDWTSGRGNEQF
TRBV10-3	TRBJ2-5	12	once	AISELGFQETQY
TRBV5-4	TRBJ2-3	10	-	ASSLGSDTQY
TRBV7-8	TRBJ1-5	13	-	ASTSLGGTNQPQH
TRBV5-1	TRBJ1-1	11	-	ASSLTGNTEAF
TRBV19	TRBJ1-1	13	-	ASTRDSGIGTEAF
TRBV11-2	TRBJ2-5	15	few	ASSLDTGGGTQETQY
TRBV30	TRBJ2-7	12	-	AWDSRALGYEQY
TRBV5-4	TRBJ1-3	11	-	ASSSHIGNTIY
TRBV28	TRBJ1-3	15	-	ASSIGQGGYSGNTIY
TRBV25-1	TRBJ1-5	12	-	ASSEAGNDQPQH
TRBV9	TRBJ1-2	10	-	ASSVAGGGYT
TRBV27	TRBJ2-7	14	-	ASSTRGQMGPYEQY
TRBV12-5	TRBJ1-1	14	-	ASGLVDRAVNTEAF
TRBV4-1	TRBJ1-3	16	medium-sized	ASSQDQMDGSSGNTIY
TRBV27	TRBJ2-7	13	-	ASSSGYSGTYEQY
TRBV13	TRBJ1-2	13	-	ASSFGQGAGYGYT